The rows below give T cell receptor beta chains drawn from one sample of a study of T-cell memory formation after mild COVID-19. A single record per CDR3 protein comes from TCRdb applying MiXCR to the 5' RACE reads. The table has 400,000 to 550,000 distinct CDR3 sequences, about 23% seen once. Sequencing was done on a sample of PBMCs or a T cell subset sorted from them (not recorded which). The origin of the receptors is an adult woman who had mild COVID-19 (a few samples of this study predate the infection). Cell type and time point are not known. Each CDR3 is given with its conserved first and last residue. Fields, in order: CDR3 protein, CDR3 DNA, clone size, V gene, J gene, D gene. D genes are given only for firm matches. Clone size appears in some rows only: once, few, many, or a class for an expanded clone.

CDR3 protein: CASSAQATGSDTQYF; CDR3 DNA: TGTGCCAGCAGTGCCCAGGCCACAGGATCAGATACGCAGTATTTT; clone size: few; V gene: TRBV6-4; J gene: TRBJ2-3; D gene: NA
CDR3 protein: CSVEGREGHSETQYF; CDR3 DNA: TGCAGCGTTGAAGGGCGGGAGGGCCACTCGGAGACCCAGTACTTC; clone size: few; V gene: TRBV29-1; J gene: TRBJ2-5; D gene: TRBD2
CDR3 protein: CASRGQGGTGELFF; CDR3 DNA: TGTGCCAGCAGGGGACAGGGGGGCACCGGGGAGCTGTTTTTT; clone size: NA; V gene: TRBV6-5; J gene: TRBJ2-2; D gene: TRBD1
CDR3 protein: CASAPGGQGRDTQYF; CDR3 DNA: TGTGCCAGCGCACCAGGGGGACAGGGCCGGGATACGCAGTATTTT; clone size: few; V gene: TRBV19; J gene: TRBJ2-3; D gene: TRBD1
CDR3 protein: CASSLGRSLAEGDEQFF; CDR3 DNA: TGTGCCAGCAGCTTAGGAAGAAGTCTAGCGGAAGGGGATGAGCAGTTCTTC; clone size: few; V gene: TRBV7-9; J gene: TRBJ2-1; D gene: TRBD2
CDR3 protein: CASSRTRDVGRYGYTF; CDR3 DNA: TGTGCCAGTAGTCGGACCCGGGACGTGGGACGCTATGGCTACACCTTC; clone size: NA; V gene: TRBV19; J gene: TRBJ1-2; D gene: NA
CDR3 protein: CASSSQGDGGTQHF; CDR3 DNA: TGTGCCAGCAGTTCACAGGGGGATGGGGGGACCCAGCATTTT; clone size: NA; V gene: TRBV6-5; J gene: TRBJ1-5; D gene: TRBD1
CDR3 protein: CSVEVQGQNTEAFF; CDR3 DNA: TGCAGCGTTGAGGTGCAGGGACAGAACACTGAAGCTTTCTTT; clone size: NA; V gene: TRBV29-1; J gene: TRBJ1-1; D gene: NA
CDR3 protein: CSVAWDSLTDTQYF; CDR3 DNA: TGCAGCGTTGCCTGGGACTCCCTCACAGATACGCAGTATTTT; clone size: once; V gene: TRBV29-1; J gene: TRBJ2-3; D gene: NA
CDR3 protein: CASSSTGINYEQYF; CDR3 DNA: TGCGCCAGCAGCTCGACCGGGATAAACTACGAGCAGTACTTC; clone size: few; V gene: TRBV5-1; J gene: TRBJ2-7; D gene: NA
CDR3 protein: CASSQDRQGGHQPQHF; CDR3 DNA: TGCGCCAGCAGCCAGGACCGACAGGGAGGCCATCAGCCCCAGCATTTT; clone size: NA; V gene: TRBV4-1; J gene: TRBJ1-5; D gene: TRBD1
CDR3 protein: CASSPAQGSYNEQFF; CDR3 DNA: TGTGCCAGCTCACCAGCGCAAGGTTCCTACAATGAGCAGTTCTTC; clone size: NA; V gene: TRBV18; J gene: TRBJ2-1; D gene: NA
CDR3 protein: CASSLAGRGTGELFF; CDR3 DNA: TGCGCCAGCAGCCTAGCGGGCAGGGGCACCGGGGAGCTGTTTTTT; clone size: many; V gene: TRBV5-1; J gene: TRBJ2-2; D gene: TRBD2
CDR3 protein: CASRPLDSDTQYF; CDR3 DNA: TGTGCCAGCAGACCATTGGACTCAGATACGCAGTATTTT; clone size: few; V gene: TRBV3-1; J gene: TRBJ2-3; D gene: NA
CDR3 protein: CASRFPGTGNTEAFF; CDR3 DNA: TGTGCCAGCAGATTTCCCGGGACAGGGAACACTGAAGCTTTCTTT; clone size: NA; V gene: TRBV5-6; J gene: TRBJ1-1; D gene: TRBD1
CDR3 protein: CASSSPAGTSYGYTF; CDR3 DNA: TGTGCCAGCAGCAGTCCTGCAGGGACCAGCTATGGCTACACCTTC; clone size: NA; V gene: TRBV9; J gene: TRBJ1-2; D gene: NA
CDR3 protein: CSAGGVSKNIQYF; CDR3 DNA: TGCAGTGCTGGAGGGGTTTCCAAAAACATTCAGTACTTC; clone size: NA; V gene: TRBV20-1; J gene: TRBJ2-4; D gene: NA
CDR3 protein: CASSQRERGEAFF; CDR3 DNA: TGTGCCAGCAGCCAACGCGAGAGGGGTGAAGCTTTCTTT; clone size: NA; V gene: TRBV3-1; J gene: TRBJ1-1; D gene: NA
CDR3 protein: CSARDRRYGYTF; CDR3 DNA: TGCAGTGCTAGAGATCGGCGGTATGGCTACACCTTC; clone size: NA; V gene: TRBV20-1; J gene: TRBJ1-2; D gene: NA
CDR3 protein: CASSSTGTGGFRANVLTF; CDR3 DNA: TGTGCCAGCAGTTCCACCGGGACAGGGGGCTTTAGGGCCAACGTCCTGACTTTC; clone size: NA; V gene: TRBV6-2/TRBV6-3; J gene: TRBJ2-6; D gene: TRBD1